This is a list of T cell receptor beta chains from one sample in a study of T cell changes during pregnancy in multiple sclerosis. Generated by immunoSEQ multiplex PCR, the TCRdb table keeps only in-frame clones and is missing some. The repertoire holds approximately 90,000 clones, with 90% to 95% as singletons. The sample was peripheral blood, taken after pregnancy. The receptors here all came from a female donor in good health, enrolled as a control in a pregnancy study. CDR3s include the opening cysteine and the closing phenylalanine or tryptophan. Fields, in order: J gene, D gene, V gene, clone size, CDR3 DNA, CDR3 protein. The D gene is left open where the match is weak. Clone size is given for some rows only: seen once, a few or many times, or a class if the clone is expanded.

J gene: TRBJ1-5; D gene: .; V gene: TRBV4-1; clone size: .; CDR3 DNA: TGCGCCAGCAGCCAAGGAGAAGGGGCCTCCAATCAGCCCCAGCATTTT; CDR3 protein: CASSQGEGASNQPQHF
J gene: TRBJ2-2; D gene: .; V gene: TRBV2; clone size: .; CDR3 DNA: TGTGCCAGCAAATGGACAGCGAACACCGGGGAGCTGTTTTTT; CDR3 protein: CASKWTANTGELFF
J gene: TRBJ2-7; D gene: TRBD2; V gene: TRBV5-1; clone size: .; CDR3 DNA: TGCGCCAGCAGCTTGAGGACTAGCGGTTCCTACGAGCAGTACTTC; CDR3 protein: CASSLRTSGSYEQYF
J gene: TRBJ1-3; D gene: .; V gene: TRBV7-9; clone size: .; CDR3 DNA: TGTGCCAGCAGCTTAGCGGCGGGCCGAAACACCATATATTTT; CDR3 protein: CASSLAAGRNTIYF
J gene: TRBJ2-7; D gene: .; V gene: TRBV27; clone size: .; CDR3 DNA: TGTGCCAGCAGTCTTGGGGACTTTAACGAGCAGTACTTC; CDR3 protein: CASSLGDFNEQYF
J gene: TRBJ2-7; D gene: TRBD1; V gene: TRBV7-2; clone size: once; CDR3 DNA: TGTGCCAGCAGCTTAGAGGGACAGGGGTTTAGGACCTACGAGCAGTACTTC; CDR3 protein: CASSLEGQGFRTYEQYF
J gene: TRBJ2-7; D gene: .; V gene: TRBV29-1; clone size: .; CDR3 DNA: TGCAGCGTTATGTCGGGGGTGCGCTACGAGCAGTACTTC; CDR3 protein: CSVMSGVRYEQYF
J gene: TRBJ2-7; D gene: .; V gene: TRBV5-4; clone size: .; CDR3 DNA: TGTGCCAGCAGCGGGCGGGACTCCTACTACGAGCAGTACTTC; CDR3 protein: CASSGRDSYYEQYF
J gene: TRBJ1-2; D gene: .; V gene: TRBV27; clone size: .; CDR3 DNA: TGTGCCAGCAGTTTTTCAGGGAAGAAGCTCTTGGGCTACACCTTC; CDR3 protein: CASSFSGKKLLGYTF
J gene: TRBJ2-3; D gene: .; V gene: TRBV28; clone size: .; CDR3 DNA: TGTGCCAGCGCAAAACGGGTCGGCAGCACAGATACGCAGTATTTT; CDR3 protein: CASAKRVGSTDTQYF
J gene: TRBJ2-1; D gene: TRBD2; V gene: TRBV9; clone size: .; CDR3 DNA: TGTGCCAGCAGCGTAGTTAGCGGGGGGGGGAGTGGCTACAATGAGCAGTTCTTC; CDR3 protein: CASSVVSGGGSGYNEQFF
J gene: TRBJ2-7; D gene: TRBD1; V gene: TRBV9; clone size: .; CDR3 DNA: TGTGCCAGCAGCGTCGGGACAGGGACCTACGAGCAGTACTTC; CDR3 protein: CASSVGTGTYEQYF
J gene: TRBJ2-5; D gene: .; V gene: TRBV7-3; clone size: .; CDR3 DNA: TGTGCCAGCAGCCCCACAATCCAAGAGACCCAGTACTTC; CDR3 protein: CASSPTIQETQYF
J gene: TRBJ2-5; D gene: .; V gene: TRBV7-2; clone size: once; CDR3 DNA: TGTGCCAGCAGCTTAATTCTGGGGCCCCAAGAGACCCAGTACTTC; CDR3 protein: CASSLILGPQETQYF
J gene: TRBJ2-3; D gene: .; V gene: TRBV28; clone size: .; CDR3 DNA: TGTGCCAGCAGTTCCGCCTACTTCGAGGGGGCAGATACGCAGTATTTT; CDR3 protein: CASSSAYFEGADTQYF
J gene: TRBJ1-5; D gene: .; V gene: TRBV6-5; clone size: .; CDR3 DNA: TGTGCCAGCAGTTACTTGGGCGATCAGCCCCAGCATTTT; CDR3 protein: CASSYLGDQPQHF
J gene: TRBJ1-2; D gene: .; V gene: TRBV4-3; clone size: .; CDR3 DNA: TGCGCCAGCAGCCGCGACGGGTTGGCTAACTATGGCTACACCTTC; CDR3 protein: CASSRDGLANYGYTF
J gene: TRBJ2-5; D gene: TRBD2; V gene: TRBV6-5; clone size: .; CDR3 DNA: TGTGCCAGCGGTCGGACTAGCGGGGTACTCGAGACCCAGTACTTC; CDR3 protein: CASGRTSGVLETQYF
J gene: TRBJ2-7; D gene: .; V gene: TRBV4-1; clone size: .; CDR3 DNA: TGCGCCAGCAGCCAAGGTCCAGCCCAGGACTACGAGCAGTACTTC; CDR3 protein: CASSQGPAQDYEQYF
J gene: TRBJ2-1; D gene: TRBD2; V gene: TRBV6-5; clone size: .; CDR3 DNA: TGTGCCAGCAGCTCCAGCGGGGTATCCTACAATGAGCAGTTCTTC; CDR3 protein: CASSSSGVSYNEQFF
J gene: TRBJ2-2; D gene: TRBD1; V gene: TRBV7-2; clone size: large; CDR3 DNA: TGTGCCAGCAGGCCCTGGACAGGATCGGCCGGGGAGCTGTTTTTT; CDR3 protein: CASRPWTGSAGELFF
J gene: TRBJ1-2; D gene: .; V gene: TRBV25-1; clone size: .; CDR3 DNA: TGTGCCAGCAGTGAACGGGGGACGCAACCCCCCTATGGCTACACCTTC; CDR3 protein: CASSERGTQPPYGYTF
J gene: TRBJ2-1; D gene: .; V gene: TRBV4-3; clone size: .; CDR3 DNA: TGCGCCAGCAGCCAAGATCGGGTTGGTCTAGGCCCCTACAATGAGCAGTTCTTC; CDR3 protein: CASSQDRVGLGPYNEQFF
J gene: TRBJ1-5; D gene: TRBD1; V gene: TRBV5-1; clone size: .; CDR3 DNA: TGCGCCAGCAGCCTGGACAGGGGCAGCAATCAGCCCCAGCATTTT; CDR3 protein: CASSLDRGSNQPQHF